This T cell receptor beta chain emerged from a study of blood T cell repertoires in COVID-19. Study-level information: Donors in the United States, Italy and Spain gave samples during acute or convalescent COVID-19. Sample material is recorded as cDNA or gDNA derived from T cells, B-cell-depleted T cells, or PBMCs.

The V gene's germline CDR1 is MNHEY and CDR2 SMNVEV (reference sequence). The germline V and J ends were trimmed by 6 bases and 5 bases, with 13 bases remaining between them. CDR3 length: 14 amino acids. Repertoires were generated with immunoSEQ multiplex PCR, while TCRdb's copy carries only in-frame clones and drops some. This table has about 410,000 clones, around 89% appearing once. Sequencing was done on a sample of peripheral blood. The clonotype comes from a woman aged 40 to 50 with COVID-19, enrolled during active disease. The chain couples TRBV27 to TRBJ2-2; D is unclear. The CDR3 region is CASRKQLETGELFF. The CDR3 DNA follows: TGTGCCAGCAGGAAACAGCTTGAGACCGGGGAGCTGTTTTTT.